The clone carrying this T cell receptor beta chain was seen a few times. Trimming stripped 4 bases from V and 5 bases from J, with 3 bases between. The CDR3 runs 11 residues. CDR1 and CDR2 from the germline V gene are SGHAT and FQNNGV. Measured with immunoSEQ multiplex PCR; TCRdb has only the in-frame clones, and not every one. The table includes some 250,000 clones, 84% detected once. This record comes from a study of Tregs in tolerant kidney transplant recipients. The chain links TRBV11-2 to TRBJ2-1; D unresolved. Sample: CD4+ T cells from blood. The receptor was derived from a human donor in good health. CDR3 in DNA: TGTGCCAGCAGCTGGGACAATGAGCAGTTCTTC. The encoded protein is CASSWDNEQFF.